These 9 T cell receptor beta chains were all obtained from the same sample, sequenced in a study of blood T cells in healthy people across ages. A second PCR of 7 to 11 cycles used a sample-barcoded 5' primer and a J-beta primer mix. TCRdb processed the 5' RACE reads anew with MiXCR; each CDR3 protein has one entry. The sample includes 1,100,000 or so distinct CDR3 sequences, under 55% of them seen just once. Sequenced sample: blood. These receptors were obtained from a woman aged 60-75 years in good health.

V and J are TRBV7-6 and TRBJ2-7; the match to TRBD1 covers 8 bases. The J call is in doubt because the DNA end fits TRBJ2-5 better. This CDR3 region has 16 residues. Looked up from germline, CDR1 is SGHVS and CDR2 is FNYEAQ. The CDR3, as DNA: TGTGCCAGCACCGCACATAGAAGGACAGGGCTGGAGACCCAGTACTTC. It yields the protein CASTAHRRTGLETQYF.

This clonotype has only one observation. The genes are TRBV10-3 and TRBJ2-7; no definite D call. This CDR3 has 14 residues. V was shortened by 0 bases and J by 7 bases, with 13 bases between the two germline ends. Germline CDR1 is ENHRY and CDR2 is SYGVKD. The CDR3 sequence is CAISESGSALEQYF. The CDR3 nucleotides read TGTGCCATCAGTGAGTCAGGTAGTGCTCTTGAGCAGTACTTC.

This clonotype came up many times. For the CDR3, the DNA is TGCAGTGCTAGAGGTGCGGCCAAAGAGACCCAGTACTTC. Translation: CSARGAAKETQYF. The chain has TRBV20-1 and TRBJ2-5; D ambiguous. The CDR3 totals 13 residues. Trimming removed 1 base from V and 3 bases from J, with 9 bases in between. Germline CDR1 is DFQATT and CDR2 is SNEGSKA (reference sequence).

V and J are TRBV15 and TRBJ2-3; TRBD2 agrees at 9 bases. This CDR3 is 16 amino acids long. The trim removed 5 bases at V and 4 bases at J, leaving 10 bases unmatched. Per the germline V gene, CDR1 is LNHNV and CDR2 is YYDKDF (reference sequence). The CDR3 spells CATSPDLAGAADTQYF. The CDR3, as DNA: TGTGCCACCAGCCCCGACTTAGCGGGAGCTGCAGATACGCAGTATTTT.

This clonotype has only a few counts. The chain combines TRBV9 with TRBJ2-3, with 11 bases lining up with TRBD2. Germline trimming cut 4 bases from V and 6 bases from J; bases unmatched to any gene: 13. CDR1 and CDR2 (germline): SGDLS, YYNGEE. The CDR3 runs 17 residues. The CDR3 sequence: CASSPGTSGSVVDTQYF. The CDR3, as DNA: TGTGCCAGCAGCCCGGGTACTAGCGGGAGTGTAGTGGATACGCAGTATTTT.

The J gene is TRBJ2-5, the V gene TRBV25-1; D gene uncertain. With 8 bases removed from V and 11 bases from J, the gap between germline ends came to 21 bases. The CDR3 totals 13 residues. Germline lookup yields CDR1 MGHDK and CDR2 SYGVNS. The CDR3 DNA reads as TGTGCCAGCGCTTGTATGATAGACAATGAGCAGTACTTC. Its protein product is CASACMIDNEQYF.

The sample holds a few counts of this clonotype. The V and J genes are TRBV11-2 and TRBJ1-2; unclear D gene. CDR3 size: 14 residues. The V gene's germline CDR1 is SGHAT and CDR2 FQNNGV. Trimming shortened V by 1 base and J by 8 bases, and 14 bases separated the two germline ends. CDR3 protein: CASSLGSSAEGYTF. The CDR3 DNA reads as TGTGCCAGCAGCTTAGGCTCCTCGGCCGAAGGCTACACCTTC.

The CDR3 DNA sequence: TGTGCCAGCAGTTACAGGGACCCCTCTGGGAACGAGCAGTACTTC. As protein: CASSYRDPSGNEQYF. This chain links TRBV6-5 with TRBJ2-7; D tentatively fits TRBD1 or TRBD2 (5 bases each). CDR3 size: 15 residues. In germline, CDR1 is MNHEY, CDR2 SVGAGI. Trimming took 2 bases from V and 5 from J, leaving 16 bases between them.

At least ten counts were recorded for this clonotype. The chain employs TRBV10-1 and TRBJ2-1; D is possibly TRBD1 (5 bases). CDR1 and CDR2 from the germline V gene are WNHNN and SYGVQD (reference sequence). Between the trimmed V and J ends, which lost 9 bases and 4 bases, there was a span of 31 bases. The CDR3 is made up of 19 amino acids. In DNA form, the CDR3 reads TGCGCCAGGGTCATATTTGGGTATTGGGGCAGGATGAGGTACAATGAGCAGTTCTTC. Protein: CARVIFGYWGRMRYNEQFF.